This TCR beta chain was found in a study of blood T cell repertoires in COVID-19 (dated by TCRdb to the early 2020s). In the study overall: Samples covering the acute and convalescent phases of COVID-19 were provided by collaborators in the United States, Italy and Spain. The material from the prospective study consisted of cDNA or gDNA derived from T cells, B-cell-depleted T cells, or PBMCs. Deeply sampled blood TCRbeta repertoires from subjects exposed to, actively infected with, or recovered from COVID-19 were included in the dataset. A freely available public database, intended as a resource for researchers studying the immune response to SARS-CoV-2, is where the repertoires were released. Samples came from the ongoing ImmuneRACE study (first 160 participants) plus 1,254 subjects from 6 global collaborators. Nearly every sample came with metadata listing a de-identified subject ID, COVID-19 status, age in years and sex. Where HLA class I and class II types were available, the types were taken from metadata supplied by the sample provider, not from assay-based typing. General study outcomes and caveats: The amount of clinical and demographic metadata varied by source and participant and was provided uncurated.

Each collaborating institution followed its own protocols to collect whole blood in K2EDTA tubes. For TCRbeta analysis, collaborator samples were shipped as frozen whole blood, as isolated PBMCs, or as DNA extracted from either sample type. TCRbeta CDR3 regions were amplified from genomic DNA using the immunoSEQ Assay, a bias-controlled multiplex PCR. Under the source paper's analysis protocol: Nucleated cell counts per sample were estimated from amplification of reference gene primers within the assay. Sequence reads were collapsed and filtered to measure the absolute abundance of every unique TCRbeta CDR3 rearrangement. For each sample, productive Simpson clonality was calculated by taking the square root of Simpson's diversity index across productive rearrangements. As stored in TCRdb, this immuneACCESS dataset retains in-frame rearrangements with V and J assigned. A fraction of the clones does not appear; measured against another copy, unresolved V genes explain less than half of the discrepancy, and the remainder lacks a known reason. Clonal size and the V and J genes are those of that table, whereas D and trimming came from the DNA. The sample profile shows about 100,000 clones; roughly 79% of them were found once. In total, the top ten clones hold roughly a third of the sample.

Notes on this clone: Its antigen is still unknown. Base qualities were left out, and no much larger clone turns up one base away.

The germline V and J ends show losses of 0 bases and 3 bases respectively, and no gene match explains 9 bases of the junction. The germline V gene sets CDR1 to MGHRA and CDR2 to YSYEKL. From the cysteine through the phenylalanine, the CDR3 covers 18 amino acids. Here the CDR3 DNA is all that survives: 54 bases in frame from base 1. The clonotype comes from a man aged 70 or older with active or convalescent COVID-19. Recombination linked TRBV4-1 to TRBJ2-7, with 12 middle bases fitting TRBD2. Sequencing input: peripheral blood. The bases are TGCGCCAGCAGCCAAGATACGGCTAGCGGGGGGGGTTACTACGAGCAGTACTTC. Its product reads: CASSQDTASGGGYYEQYF.